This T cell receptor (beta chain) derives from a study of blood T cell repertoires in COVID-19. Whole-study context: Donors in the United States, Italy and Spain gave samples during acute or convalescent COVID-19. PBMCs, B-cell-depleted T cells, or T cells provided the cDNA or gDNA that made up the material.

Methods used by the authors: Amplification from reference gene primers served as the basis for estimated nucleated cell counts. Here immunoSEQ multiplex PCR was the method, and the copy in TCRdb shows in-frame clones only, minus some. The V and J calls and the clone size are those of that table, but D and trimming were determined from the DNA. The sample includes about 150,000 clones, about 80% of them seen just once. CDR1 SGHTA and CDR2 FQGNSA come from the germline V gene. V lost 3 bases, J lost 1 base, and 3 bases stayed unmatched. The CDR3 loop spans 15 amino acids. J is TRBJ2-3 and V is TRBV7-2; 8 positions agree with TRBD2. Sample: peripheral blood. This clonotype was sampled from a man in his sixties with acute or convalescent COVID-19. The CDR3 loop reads CASSFSGDGTDTQYF. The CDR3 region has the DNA TGTGCCAGCAGCTTTAGCGGGGACGGCACAGATACGCAGTATTTT.